The 22 T cell receptor beta chains below were found in one sample sequenced in a study of cytomegalovirus exposure and HLA in healthy donors (dated by TCRdb to 2016 to 2017). Libraries were made using the immunoSEQ multiplex PCR assay. The multiplex PCR relied on a mix of 60 forward primers for TCR Vbeta segments and 13 reverse primers for TCR Jbeta segments. TCRdb re-hosts the immuneACCESS table, in-frame sequences only. Its copies lack some clones; in the studies checked, an unresolved V gene accounts for under half of them, and the cause for the rest is not known. The sample table gives 100,000 to 150,000 clones. Of the sample, approximately 0.93% falls within the top ten clones. Sample: PBMCs. Receptors were obtained from a man aged 18 to 29 in good health and CMV-seronegative.

This sequence joins TRBV9 and TRBJ2-7, with 12 nucleotides matching TRBD2. V lost 3 bases, J lost 1 base, and 11 bases stayed unmatched. CDR1 SGDLS and CDR2 YYNGEE come from the germline V gene. This CDR3 region has 18 residues. Here the CDR3 DNA reads TGTGCCAGCAGCGCCGGGACTAGCGGGCTGAAACTATCCTACGAGCAGTACTTC. Amino acids: CASSAGTSGLKLSYEQYF.

The rearrangement uses TRBV13 and TRBJ1-1; D remains unclear. Germline assignment: CDR1 PRHDT and CDR2 FYEKMQ (reference sequence). Trimming pared 1 base from V and 4 bases from J, leaving 19 bases between. The CDR3 has 17 amino acids. The CDR3 DNA reads TGTGCCAGCAGCTTAGACTTCCGGCGGGGAATGGGCACTGAAGCTTTCTTT. Translated: CASSLDFRRGMGTEAFF.

The gene calls are TRBV11-2 and TRBJ1-3; D not certain. Germline assignment: CDR1 SGHAT and CDR2 FQNNGV. The CDR3 consists of 13 residues. V was clipped by 0 bases and J by 4 bases, with 4 bases between them. This CDR3 reads CASSLDRGNTIYF. The CDR3 DNA follows: TGTGCCAGCAGCTTAGATAGAGGAAACACCATATATTTT.

The V and J genes are TRBV7-9 and TRBJ2-1; D is undetermined. The length of the CDR3 is 12 residues. Trimming pared 5 bases from V and 6 bases from J, leaving 8 bases between. CDR1 is SEHNR, CDR2 FQNEAQ, per germline (reference sequence). CDR3 nucleotide sequence: TGTGCCAGCAGCCGGTTCGGCAATGAGCAGTTCTTC. It translates to CASSRFGNEQFF.

The chain joins TRBV30 to TRBJ1-1, with D possibly being TRBD1 (6 bases). This CDR3 spans 15 amino acids. V was shortened by 2 bases and J by 10 bases, with 23 bases between the two germline ends. Looked up from germline, CDR1 is GTSNPN and CDR2 is SVGIG (reference sequence). CDR3 amino acids: CAWSHRRGATTGAFF. The CDR3 DNA sequence: TGTGCCTGGAGTCACCGGCGGGGGGCGACCACGGGAGCTTTCTTT.

This chain uses TRBV27 with TRBJ2-7; 8 bases fit TRBD2. CDR3 length: 16 residues. Losses at the gene ends were 3 bases for V and 2 bases for J; bases not matched to a gene: 9. Germline loops: CDR1 MNHEY, CDR2 SMNVEV (reference sequence). CDR3 DNA sequence: TGTGCCAGCAGTTTTTTGGCGGGAGGCGATCCCTACGAGCAGTACTTC. Translated, it gives CASSFLAGGDPYEQYF.

The chain combines TRBV7-9 with TRBJ2-3; the match to TRBD1 covers 8 bases. The germline V gene has CDR1 SEHNR and CDR2 FQNEAQ (reference sequence). The CDR3 runs to 15 residues. V dropped 8 bases and J dropped 6; count of bases not matched to a gene: 13. CDR3 DNA: TGTGCCAGCCGCGGACAGGGATTGCACACCGATACGCAGTATTTT. Translating gives CASRGQGLHTDTQYF. The variable domain in full, with the rest retrieved from reference TRBV7-9 and TRBJ2-3, is DTGVSQNPRHKITKRGQNVTFRCDPISEHNRLYWYRQTLGQGPEFLTYFQNEAQLEKSRLLSDRFSAERPKGSFSTLEIQRTEQGDSAMYLCASRGQGLHTDTQYFGPGTRLTVL.

This chain connects TRBV6-6 to TRBJ2-7; weak D call: TRBD1 (5 bases). Between the trimmed V and J ends, which lost 5 bases and 0 bases, there was a span of 11 bases. CDR3 length: 14 amino acids. Germline CDR1 MNHNY, CDR2 SVGAGI (reference sequence). CDR3 protein: CASSPTTDSYEQYF. The DNA of the CDR3 is TGTGCCAGCAGTCCCACGACAGACTCCTACGAGCAGTACTTC.

The chain recombines TRBV29-1 with TRBJ1-2; a possible D gene is TRBD1 (5 bases). CDR1 SQVTM and CDR2 ANQGSEA come from the germline V gene. Trimming stripped 4 bases from V and 4 bases from J, with 7 bases between. This CDR3 is built from 11 residues. The CDR3 region has the DNA TGCAGCGTTGGGGGGGTCTATGGCTACACCTTC. It yields the protein CSVGGVYGYTF.

The rearrangement uses TRBV5-1 and TRBJ2-7; weak D call: TRBD2 (5 bases). CDR3 size: 17 residues. CDR1 and CDR2 (germline): SGHRS, YFSETQ. Deletions cut 0 bases from V and 5 bases from J, with 21 bases between. This CDR3 reads CASSLGGSGWSLHEQYF. The CDR3 DNA reads TGCGCCAGCAGCTTGGGAGGGTCGGGATGGTCTCTGCACGAGCAGTACTTC.

This chain connects TRBV9 to TRBJ1-1; no definite D call. CDR1 and CDR2 from the germline V gene are SGDLS and YYNGEE. The length of the CDR3 is 14 residues. Deletions cut 0 bases from V and 7 bases from J, with 13 bases between. The CDR3 nucleotides read TGTGCCAGCAGCGTAGTTCCAGGAATTGGTGAAGCTTTCTTT. Protein: CASSVVPGIGEAFF. The whole variable domain, remainder taken from reference TRBV9 and TRBJ1-1, is DSGVTQTPKHLITATGQRVTLRCSPRSGDLSVYWYQQSLDQGLQFLIQYYNGEERAKGNILERFSAQQFPDLHSELNLSSLELGDSALYFCASSVVPGIGEAFFGQGTRLTVV.

The rearrangement links TRBV19 to TRBJ1-5; TRBD1 matches 8 bases. This CDR3 has 15 amino acids. V gave up 5 bases and J gave up 6 bases; unmatched junction bases: 9. Germline V gene data show CDR1 as LNHDA and CDR2 as SQIVND (reference sequence). CDR3 residues: CASSFRTGSSQPQHF. The CDR3 DNA sequence: TGTGCCAGTAGTTTCCGGACAGGGTCAAGTCAGCCCCAGCATTTT.

The chain joins TRBV7-9 to TRBJ2-3; D is undetermined. CDR1 and CDR2 from the germline V gene are SEHNR and FQNEAQ (reference sequence). This CDR3 region has 13 residues. V was clipped by 1 base and J by 2 bases, with 4 bases between them. The CDR3 DNA is TGTGCCAGCAGCTTAGTATACACAGATACGCAGTATTTT. Protein sequence: CASSLVYTDTQYF.

This chain links TRBV30 with TRBJ1-4; the D is unclear. V lost 5 bases and J 0 bases, leaving 13 bases between the germline ends. The CDR3 is 15 residues long. From germline, CDR1 is GTSNPN and CDR2 SVGIG (reference sequence). The CDR3 nucleotides read TGTGCCTGGTCGTTCCGTGGAGCAACTAATGAAAAACTGTTTTTT. Its translation is CAWSFRGATNEKLFF. The whole variable domain, filled in from reference TRBV30 and TRBJ1-4, reads SQTIHQWPATLVQPVGSPLSLECTVEGTSNPNLYWYRQAAGRGLQLLFYSVGIGQISSEVPQNLSASRPQDRQFILSSKKLLLSDSGFYLCAWSFRGATNEKLFFGSGTQLSVL.

The rearrangement links TRBV5-1 to TRBJ1-6; possible D gene TRBD1, 5 bases. The CDR3 covers 19 residues. Trimming removed 0 bases at V and 7 bases at J, with 23 bases between. The germline CDR1 and CDR2 sequences are SGHRS and YFSETQ. CDR3 protein: CASSLEGPSVGGLNSPLHF. The CDR3 region has the DNA TGCGCCAGCAGCTTGGAGGGTCCGTCGGTGGGGGGACTCAATTCACCCCTCCACTTT.

V gene TRBV6-5 combines with J gene TRBJ1-6; the D gene is possibly TRBD1 (5 bases). CDR3 length: 14 residues. Trimming removed 2 bases from V and 9 bases from J, with 11 bases in between. Germline-derived CDR1 and CDR2 are MNHEY and SVGAGI. Here the CDR3 reads CASSYLGVGSPLHF. DNA of the CDR3: TGTGCCAGCAGTTACCTAGGGGTCGGTTCACCCCTCCACTTT.

V is TRBV7-2 and J is TRBJ2-2; D not resolved. Per the germline V gene, CDR1 is SGHTA and CDR2 is FQGNSA. Trimming shortened V by 5 bases and J by 8 bases, and 21 bases separated the two germline ends. CDR3 length: 16 residues. CDR3 region: CASSPRASSLSGELFF. The CDR3 region has the DNA TGTGCCAGCAGCCCCCGCGCTTCTAGTTTGTCGGGGGAGCTGTTTTTT.

The rearrangement uses TRBV6-5 and TRBJ2-4, with 7 bases that match TRBD1. The CDR3 consists of 15 residues. The junction had 6 bases not matched to a gene; V was cut back by 2 bases and J by 5 bases. Germline CDR1 and CDR2: MNHEY and SVGAGI. The CDR3 coding sequence is TGTGCCAGCAGTTACCAGACAGGGATCCAAAACATTCAGTACTTC. Encoded protein: CASSYQTGIQNIQYF.

The rearrangement joins TRBV19 to TRBJ1-5, with 9 positions matching TRBD1. This CDR3 has 17 residues. V trimming: 5 bases; J trimming: 4 bases; junction bases outside the gene matches: 12. Germline assignment: CDR1 LNHDA and CDR2 SQIVND (reference sequence). The CDR3 loop reads CASSLRTGVSQNQPQHF. CDR3 DNA sequence: TGTGCCAGTAGTCTAAGGACAGGGGTCTCCCAAAATCAGCCCCAGCATTTT.

The V and J genes are TRBV28 and TRBJ1-1; TRBD1 matches 7 bases. Losses at the gene ends were 0 bases for V and 4 bases for J; bases not matched to a gene: 5. The CDR3 spans 15 residues. From germline, CDR1 is MDHEN and CDR2 SYDVKM. The CDR3 coding sequence is TGTGCCAGCAGTTTATGGGAGGGGGCGGGCACTGAAGCTTTCTTT. As protein: CASSLWEGAGTEAFF.

The chain uses TRBV2 and TRBJ1-5, with TRBD1 matching over 10 bases. This CDR3 comprises 14 residues. Germline V gives CDR1 SNHLY, CDR2 FYNNEI. V lost 3 bases, J lost 7 bases, and 3 bases stayed unmatched. CDR3 residues: CASSDDRGQQPQHF. CDR3 coding DNA: TGTGCCAGCAGTGACGACAGGGGGCAACAGCCCCAGCATTTT. Looking up the rest from reference TRBV2 and TRBJ1-5 gives the full variable domain: EPEVTQTPSHQVTQMGQEVILRCVPISNHLYFYWYRQILGQKVEFLVSFYNNEISEKSEIFDDQFSVERPDGSNFTLKIRSTKLEDSAMYFCASSDDRGQQPQHFGDGTRLSIL.

The chain carries TRBV29-1 and TRBJ1-4; D might be TRBD1 (5 bases). Trimming removed 6 bases at V and 3 bases at J, with 8 bases between. Germline values: CDR1 SQVTM, CDR2 ANQGSEA. The CDR3 is 12 amino acids. As DNA, the CDR3 is TGCAGCGTCCAGGGTTCTAATGAAAAACTGTTTTTT. Residues: CSVQGSNEKLFF.